This is a list of T cell receptor beta chains from one sample in a study of CD8 T cells in Susac syndrome. TCRdb ran MiXCR on the immunoSEQ multiplex PCR reads and lists one entry per CDR3 protein. This sample has about 130,000 distinct CDR3 sequences, with 90% to 95% found just once. Sequenced material: CD4+ T cells from PBMCs. Receptors were obtained from a human donor in good health. The CDR3 runs from the conserved cysteine through the conserved F or W. Fields, in order: clone size, V gene, D gene, J gene, CDR3 DNA, CDR3 protein. A D gene is named only where the DNA matches it firmly. Size tells how often a clone was seen (once, few, many) or the class of an expanded clone, and some rows leave it out.

clone_size: .
v_call: TRBV24-1
d_call: .
j_call: TRBJ1-5
cdr3_nt: TGTGCCACCACGGACAAAAATAGCAATCAGCCCCAGCATTTT
cdr3_aa: CATTDKNSNQPQHF

clone_size: .
v_call: TRBV19
d_call: .
j_call: TRBJ1-2
cdr3_nt: TGTGCCAGTACGTCGGAGCGAATCTATGGCTACACCTTC
cdr3_aa: CASTSERIYGYTF

clone_size: once
v_call: TRBV20-1
d_call: TRBD1
j_call: TRBJ2-7
cdr3_nt: TGCAGTGCTAGGGCCGGACAGGGTAAAGGACCTGAGCAGTACTTC
cdr3_aa: CSARAGQGKGPEQYF

clone_size: .
v_call: TRBV24-1
d_call: TRBD1
j_call: TRBJ2-3
cdr3_nt: TGTGCCACCAGTGATCCCCCCGGACAGGGGTCAGATACGCAGTATTTT
cdr3_aa: CATSDPPGQGSDTQYF

clone_size: .
v_call: TRBV27
d_call: .
j_call: TRBJ2-7
cdr3_nt: TGTGCCAGCAGCCGTGAGACAGGTCATCGAATCTACGAGCAGTACTTC
cdr3_aa: CASSRETGHRIYEQYF

clone_size: .
v_call: TRBV18
d_call: .
j_call: TRBJ1-2
cdr3_nt: TGTGCCAGCTCACCAGACAGTACCTATGGCTACACCTTC
cdr3_aa: CASSPDSTYGYTF

clone_size: .
v_call: TRBV7-9
d_call: TRBD2
j_call: TRBJ2-7
cdr3_nt: TGTGCCAGCAGCTTAGACTCTGGCGGGAGGATGAGGGCCTACGAGCAGTACTTC
cdr3_aa: CASSLDSGGRMRAYEQYF

clone_size: .
v_call: TRBV3-1
d_call: .
j_call: TRBJ2-1
cdr3_nt: TGTGCCAGCAGCCAAGCGGGGTACTACAATGAGCAGTTCTTC
cdr3_aa: CASSQAGYYNEQFF

clone_size: .
v_call: TRBV7-6
d_call: .
j_call: TRBJ1-5
cdr3_nt: TGTGCCAGCAGCCTAGAGCGGAGGGGACGGGAGCCCCAGCATTTT
cdr3_aa: CASSLERRGREPQHF

clone_size: .
v_call: TRBV5-1
d_call: .
j_call: TRBJ2-1
cdr3_nt: TGCGCCAGCAGCTTGGAGGTCAGGGGCAACAATGAGCAGTTCTTC
cdr3_aa: CASSLEVRGNNEQFF

clone_size: .
v_call: TRBV20-1
d_call: TRBD1
j_call: TRBJ1-1
cdr3_nt: TGCAGTGCCCCGGCACAGGGGACCGGTGAAGCTTTCTTT
cdr3_aa: CSAPAQGTGEAFF

clone_size: .
v_call: TRBV3-1
d_call: .
j_call: TRBJ1-2
cdr3_nt: TGTGCCAGCTGTCAAGGAGGGGTTAACTATGGCTACACCTTC
cdr3_aa: CASCQGGVNYGYTF

clone_size: .
v_call: TRBV28
d_call: .
j_call: TRBJ1-3
cdr3_nt: TGTGCCAGCAGTTTACCTGTAGGGACTGGAAACACCATATATTTT
cdr3_aa: CASSLPVGTGNTIYF

clone_size: .
v_call: TRBV7-2
d_call: .
j_call: TRBJ2-3
cdr3_nt: TGTGCCAGCAAGGTTTCGTGGCTCACAGATACGCAGTATTTT
cdr3_aa: CASKVSWLTDTQYF

clone_size: .
v_call: TRBV29-1
d_call: .
j_call: TRBJ2-7
cdr3_nt: TGCAGTTATACCCAACGCGGCTACGAGCAGTACTTC
cdr3_aa: CSYTQRGYEQYF

clone_size: .
v_call: TRBV27
d_call: .
j_call: TRBJ2-4
cdr3_nt: TGTGCCAGCAGTGGAGGGTACGGAAACATTCAGTACTTC
cdr3_aa: CASSGGYGNIQYF

clone_size: .
v_call: TRBV18
d_call: .
j_call: TRBJ1-1
cdr3_nt: TGTGCCAGTAGGGGGGACCTCGGAGGGCGGACTGAAGCTTTCTTT
cdr3_aa: CASRGDLGGRTEAFF

clone_size: .
v_call: TRBV12-3/TRBV12-4
d_call: TRBD1
j_call: TRBJ1-1
cdr3_nt: TGTGCCAGCAACCCGACAGGGATTAGCACTGAAGCTTTCTTT
cdr3_aa: CASNPTGISTEAFF

clone_size: .
v_call: TRBV6-1
d_call: TRBD2
j_call: TRBJ2-5
cdr3_nt: TGTGCCAGCAGTGAAGGACTAGCTTCGAAGACCCAGTACTTC
cdr3_aa: CASSEGLASKTQYF

clone_size: .
v_call: TRBV2
d_call: .
j_call: TRBJ2-3
cdr3_nt: TGTGCCAGCAGTGAAGATACGCAGTATTTT
cdr3_aa: CASSEDTQYF

clone_size: once
v_call: TRBV3-1
d_call: TRBD2
j_call: TRBJ2-2
cdr3_nt: TGTGCCAGCAGCCAAGGATTGCGGGAGTGGGCCGGGGAGCTGTTTTTT
cdr3_aa: CASSQGLREWAGELFF

clone_size: once
v_call: TRBV5-1
d_call: .
j_call: TRBJ2-5
cdr3_nt: TGCGCCAGCAGCTTGACGCCGGGACTGAGAGAAGAGACCCAGTACTTC
cdr3_aa: CASSLTPGLREETQYF

clone_size: .
v_call: TRBV2
d_call: .
j_call: TRBJ2-2
cdr3_nt: TGTGCCAGTCGAGAGCAGACCGGGGAGCTGTTTTTT
cdr3_aa: CASREQTGELFF

clone_size: .
v_call: TRBV7-9
d_call: TRBD1
j_call: TRBJ2-2
cdr3_nt: TGTGCCAGCAGCCCCCCGGGGACAGCCAACACCGGGGAGCTGTTTTTT
cdr3_aa: CASSPPGTANTGELFF

clone_size: .
v_call: TRBV19
d_call: .
j_call: TRBJ2-1
cdr3_nt: TGTGCCAGTAGTTTTCAGTCATTCTACAATGAGCAGTTCTTC
cdr3_aa: CASSFQSFYNEQFF

clone_size: .
v_call: TRBV6-1
d_call: .
j_call: TRBJ2-7
cdr3_nt: TGTGCCAGCAGTGACGGAGTCTACGAGCAGTACTTC
cdr3_aa: CASSDGVYEQYF

clone_size: .
v_call: TRBV7-9
d_call: .
j_call: TRBJ2-3
cdr3_nt: TGTGCCAGCAGCTCGGCTAGCGGCACAGATACGCAGTATTTT
cdr3_aa: CASSSASGTDTQYF

clone_size: .
v_call: TRBV20-1
d_call: .
j_call: TRBJ1-2
cdr3_nt: TGCAGTGCTCCTTCGGACGGACGGACGGGGGGCTACACCTTC
cdr3_aa: CSAPSDGRTGGYTF

clone_size: .
v_call: TRBV5-6
d_call: TRBD2
j_call: TRBJ2-1
cdr3_nt: TGTGCCAGCAGCCACCTAGCGGGATTCACAGCGGGATACAATGAGCAGTTCTTC
cdr3_aa: CASSHLAGFTAGYNEQFF

clone_size: .
v_call: TRBV28
d_call: .
j_call: TRBJ1-5
cdr3_nt: TGTGCCAGCCGAACGCCGGGTGGCAATCAGCCCCAGCATTTT
cdr3_aa: CASRTPGGNQPQHF

clone_size: once
v_call: TRBV5-1
d_call: .
j_call: TRBJ2-3
cdr3_nt: TGCGCCAGCAGCTTTTCTATTCGACACCTCTTCCCATCTAGCACAGATACGCAGTATTTT
cdr3_aa: CASSFSIRHLFPSSTDTQYF

clone_size: .
v_call: TRBV5-1
d_call: .
j_call: TRBJ2-5
cdr3_nt: TGCGCCAGCAGCTTGATGGCTAGCCAAGAGACCCAGTACTTC
cdr3_aa: CASSLMASQETQYF

clone_size: .
v_call: TRBV12-3/TRBV12-4
d_call: .
j_call: TRBJ1-1
cdr3_nt: TGTGCCAGCAGTTTATCCTACCTGGGCACTGAAGCTTTCTTT
cdr3_aa: CASSLSYLGTEAFF

clone_size: .
v_call: TRBV2
d_call: TRBD1
j_call: TRBJ2-1
cdr3_nt: TGTGCCAGCAGCCCCGGGACAGAGATTTTCGAGCAGTTCTTC
cdr3_aa: CASSPGTEIFEQFF

clone_size: once
v_call: TRBV3-1
d_call: TRBD2
j_call: TRBJ2-7
cdr3_nt: TGTGCCAGCAGCCACCTCACTGGCGGGACTAGGACCCACTACGAGCAGTACTTC
cdr3_aa: CASSHLTGGTRTHYEQYF

clone_size: .
v_call: TRBV29-1
d_call: TRBD1
j_call: TRBJ2-1
cdr3_nt: TGCAGCGTGCGGACAGGGATTAGCTCCTACAATGAGCAGTTCTTC
cdr3_aa: CSVRTGISSYNEQFF

clone_size: .
v_call: TRBV5-6
d_call: TRBD2
j_call: TRBJ2-5
cdr3_nt: TGTGCCAGCAGCCCCGGGGGGGAAGAGACCCAGTACTTC
cdr3_aa: CASSPGGEETQYF

clone_size: .
v_call: TRBV12-3/TRBV12-4
d_call: .
j_call: TRBJ2-3
cdr3_nt: TGTGCCAGCAGTCAATCCAGGATAACTAGCACAGATACGCAGTATTTT
cdr3_aa: CASSQSRITSTDTQYF

clone_size: .
v_call: TRBV27
d_call: .
j_call: TRBJ1-5
cdr3_nt: TGTGCCAGCAGCGGGGGAGTCAATCAGCCCCAGCATTTT
cdr3_aa: CASSGGVNQPQHF

clone_size: .
v_call: TRBV18
d_call: .
j_call: TRBJ2-1
cdr3_nt: TGTGCCAGCTCACAAAGGACTACTGATGAGCAGTTCTTC
cdr3_aa: CASSQRTTDEQFF

clone_size: once
v_call: TRBV5-8
d_call: .
j_call: TRBJ2-3
cdr3_nt: TGTGCCAGCAGCTTAGAAAAAGGAAAGAACACAGATACGCAGTATTTT
cdr3_aa: CASSLEKGKNTDTQYF

clone_size: once
v_call: TRBV7-8
d_call: .
j_call: TRBJ2-7
cdr3_nt: TGTGCCAGCAGCCGTGCACAGGGCGTAGCCTACGAGCAGTACTTC
cdr3_aa: CASSRAQGVAYEQYF

clone_size: .
v_call: TRBV27
d_call: TRBD1
j_call: TRBJ2-7
cdr3_nt: TGTGCCAGCAGTTTGAGAGGGGGCTACTACGAGCAGTACTTC
cdr3_aa: CASSLRGGYYEQYF

clone_size: once
v_call: TRBV12-3/TRBV12-4
d_call: .
j_call: TRBJ2-3
cdr3_nt: TGTGCCAGCAGCCCTGTCGGCAGGGGAGATACGCAGTATTTT
cdr3_aa: CASSPVGRGDTQYF

clone_size: .
v_call: TRBV20-1
d_call: .
j_call: TRBJ2-7
cdr3_nt: TGCAGTGCAACTACTACTCCAGGGGTAGCACCCTACGAGCAGTACTTC
cdr3_aa: CSATTTPGVAPYEQYF

clone_size: .
v_call: TRBV6-2/TRBV6-3
d_call: TRBD2
j_call: TRBJ2-5
cdr3_nt: TGTGCCAGCAGTATACGTGGGAGGGCCCAAGAGACCCAGTACTTC
cdr3_aa: CASSIRGRAQETQYF

clone_size: .
v_call: TRBV5-4
d_call: .
j_call: TRBJ2-7
cdr3_nt: TGTGCCAGCAGCAAAGGGGGAGTGTACTACGAGCAGTACTTC
cdr3_aa: CASSKGGVYYEQYF